This TCR beta chain emerged from a study of blood T cells in healthy people across ages. Findings of the study overall: Diversity was estimated from one million T cells, and these estimates were considered underestimates.

This clonotype has only a few counts. Its antigen is not known. Extractions gave at least 5.5 micrograms of total RNA per sample. The CDR3 has 11 amino acids. Germline CDR1 reads DFQATT; CDR2 reads SNEGSKA (reference sequence). V was pared by 0 bases and J by 9 bases, with 8 bases between. The authors ran a second PCR of about 6 to 11 cycles using a sample-barcoded 5' primer and a J-beta primer mix. TCRdb itself ran the 5' RACE reads through MiXCR, one entry per CDR3 protein. The table records about 1.7 million distinct CDR3 sequences, over 25% of them present only once. This clonotype was sampled from a woman aged 30 to 39 in good health. The material sequenced was blood. The genes are TRBV20-1 and TRBJ2-5; D gene unclear. The CDR3 nucleotides read TGCAGTGCTAGAGAAGTAGGCCCCCAGTACTTC. Translating it yields CSAREVGPQYF.